Below, one TCR beta chain is given with its context. No cognate antigen has been identified for it. Base-call qualities are not available, and no considerably larger clone is one nucleotide away. The entry originates in a study of blood T cells in healthy people across ages (dated by TCRdb to the mid-2010s). In the study overall: In model experiments, template switching captured about one uniquely barcoded TCR beta cDNA molecule for every two T cells. Donors were grouped into four age groups: young (average approximately 15 years), middle-aged (around 39), aged (roughly 67) and long-lived (approximately 75). Age-related changes in TCR beta repertoire diversity were measured in the study by deep sequencing normalized with unique cDNA molecular identifiers. To avoid experimental bias, donors of different ages were randomly spread across the sequencing lanes. Using the same blood draw, the study looked at two additional independent replicas of 1 million unique cDNA reads for two donors, one aged 18 to 30 and the other aged 80 or older. Here is what the overall study found, with its caveats: Compared with the aged group, the long-lived group had more naive CD4+ T cells, fewer expanded clones and increased TCR diversity, a pattern suggesting age selection. Since profiling was done on bulk unsorted PBMCs, naive and antigen-experienced compartments could not be conclusively compared. Total diversity estimates from one million sequenced T cells were considered lower bounds and underestimates. As age increased, observed TCR beta diversity per million T cells dropped in a roughly linear way, and a significant reduction was already evident by age around 41. There was a strong correlation between observed TCR beta diversity and the percentage of naive T cells measured by flow cytometry. Because the CMV infection status of the donors was unknown, age-related changes in expanded clonotypes may potentially have been confounded.

The donors were roughly 39 Caucasian individuals from Russia, aged roughly 6 to 100 years, who were systemically healthy. Each donor gave ten milliliters of peripheral blood, collected into EDTA-treated Vacutainer tubes. Ficoll-Paque density-gradient centrifugation was used to isolate PBMCs, with at least 6.5 million per sample. Total RNA, at least 5.5 micrograms per sample, was extracted from PBMCs with Trizol reagent. The percentages of naive CD45RAhigh/CD27high T cells were determined by flow cytometry on a PBMC aliquot from every donor. The CDR3 sequence holds 15 residues, the cysteine and phenylalanine included. The sequence is cut down to CDR3 DNA, 45 bases in frame from base 1. V is cut by 11 bases and J by 4 bases, and the space between the germline ends is 18 bases. From a lookup of the germline V gene, CDR1 and CDR2 are SGHTA and FQGNSA. The receptor library was made with 5' RACE. Sequenced using an Illumina HiSeq 2500. A second PCR of about 6 to 12 cycles was run with a J-beta primer mix and a sample-barcoded 5' primer. A unique molecular identifier was introduced onto each TCR beta cDNA molecule by a template-switch 5' adaptor carrying 12 random nucleotides. Each sample yielded at least 2.5 million CDR3-containing paired-end reads. All of the RNA was converted into first-strand cDNA using the Mint cDNA synthesis kit, with a TRBC-specific oligonucleotide serving as the primer. All cDNA was treated with uracil-DNA glycosylase and then went through a first 18-cycle PCR with the universal primers M1SS and BC2_uni_R. In the paper's pipeline: Each sample was normalized by randomly selecting 1 million high-quality reads, each carrying a distinct molecular identifier. Reads sharing molecular identifiers were discarded rather than binned into consensus sequences. MiTCR, set to a Q25 quality threshold and the strictest error-elimination algorithm, was used for CDR3 identification, clonotype clustering and error correction. Lower-bound total TCR beta diversity was estimated with a nonparametric unseen species model using Euler transformation. TCRdb reprocessing: public reads trimmed at Q25 with fastp, clones called with MiXCR, in-frame beta chains kept. One record per CDR3 amino acid sequence lists the most common genes and DNA. The authors' filters were not applied to this entry. Across this sample there are about 970,000 distinct CDR3 sequences, with roughly half seen only once. The ten largest clones represent roughly a fifth of the sample.

The sequence is built from TRBV7-2 and TRBJ2-6; TRBD2 could be the D gene, as 7 bases match. The source material was blood. This TCR was recovered from a woman between 55 and 75 years old in good health. DNA sequence: TGTACCTGGACTTTTGGGGGGGCCGGGGCCAACGTCCTGACTTTC. Its translation is CTWTFGGAGANVLTF.